This T cell receptor (beta chain) emerged from a study of cytomegalovirus exposure and HLA in healthy donors. The PCR was carried out with 60 Vbeta primers and 13 Jbeta primers. TCRdb keeps only in-frame clones here, not all; method: immunoSEQ multiplex PCR. The repertoire has roughly 140,000 clones, roughly 79% of them found once; the top ten carry about 0.66%. Germline CDR1 reads SQVTM; CDR2 reads ANQGSEA. There are 13 residues in the CDR3. V was clipped by 0 bases and J by 10 bases; unmatched bases: 7. To note about this clone: Its cognate antigen is unknown.

Points from the study as a whole: The study flagged roughly 160 TCR beta chains as cytomegalovirus-associated. The authors considered a cluster of highly shared sequence variants likely to be a sequencing artifact.

The sequence was obtained from a male donor in good health and CMV-seronegative. The sample consisted of PBMCs. V gene TRBV29-1 combines with J gene TRBJ1-1; the match to TRBD1 covers 8 bases. CDR3 in amino acids: CSVEDRGHRGAFF. Written as DNA, the CDR3 is TGCAGCGTTGAAGACAGGGGGCATCGGGGAGCTTTCTTT.